This T cell receptor beta chain was sequenced during a study of blood T cell repertoires in COVID-19. The overall study: Samples of COVID-19 (acute and convalescent) were obtained from the United States, Italy and Spain. T cells, B-cell-depleted T cells, or PBMCs provided the cDNA or gDNA that served as material.

Enrollees, roughly 18 to 89 years old, lived in fewer than 25 US areas. Researchers sorted participants into cohorts using their self-reported clinical history. The CDR3 is 17 residues long. Germline V CDR1 and CDR2: LGHDT, YNNKEL (reference sequence). The V segment lost 0 bases and the J segment 5 bases; nucleotides outside the gene matches: 11. TCRdb keeps only in-frame clones here, not all; method: immunoSEQ multiplex PCR. Of a few hundred thousand clones in the sample, about 90% were seen once. Sequenced material: PBMCs or T cells enriched from blood (not recorded which). The genes are TRBV3-1 (or the pseudogene TRBV3-2) and TRBJ1-1, with TRBD1 identical over 8 bases. This clonotype originated in a woman in her 30s who had recovered from COVID-19. The CDR3 coding sequence is TGTGCCAGCAGCCAAGAGCAGGGTCAGGGGGCAAATACTGAAGCTTTCTTT. This gives the protein CASSQEQGQGANTEAFF.